This is a list of T cell receptor beta chains from one sample in a study of T cells in Graves' hyperthyroidism and ophthalmopathy. One entry per CDR3 protein, called by TCRdb with MiXCR from the multiplex PCR reads. The sample contains about 400,000 distinct CDR3 sequences, roughly 13% of which appear only once. The sequencing sample was made of blood. These receptors all come from a woman between 18 and 29 years old with Graves' hyperthyroidism. The CDR3 runs from the conserved cysteine through the conserved F or W.

J: TRBJ2-1; V: TRBV2; CDR3: CASGEDVDEQFF
J: TRBJ2-2; V: TRBV9; CDR3: CASTPWEDDTGELFF
J: TRBJ2-7; V: TRBV5-1; CDR3: CASSFGQGRDVGEQYF
J: TRBJ2-3; V: TRBV11-1; CDR3: CASSLSRHRTDTQYF
J: TRBJ1-2; V: TRBV25-1; CDR3: CASSESGYGYTF
J: TRBJ1-2; V: TRBV4-3; CDR3: CASSQVAGTDYGYTF
J: TRBJ2-1; V: TRBV2; CDR3: CASAEDRGNEQFF
J: TRBJ1-1; V: TRBV7-9; CDR3: CASSPGSGTEAFF
J: TRBJ2-7; V: TRBV11-2; CDR3: CASSLLGAEYYEQYF
J: TRBJ2-3; V: TRBV29-1; CDR3: CSVKGGRADTQYF
J: TRBJ1-2; V: TRBV19; CDR3: CASRTPGPYGYTF
J: TRBJ2-1; V: TRBV5-1; CDR3: CASSFGPTITGNEQFF
J: TRBJ2-5; V: TRBV20-1; CDR3: CSAPTSGKETQYF
J: TRBJ2-2; V: TRBV30; CDR3: CAWSVQSPGELFF